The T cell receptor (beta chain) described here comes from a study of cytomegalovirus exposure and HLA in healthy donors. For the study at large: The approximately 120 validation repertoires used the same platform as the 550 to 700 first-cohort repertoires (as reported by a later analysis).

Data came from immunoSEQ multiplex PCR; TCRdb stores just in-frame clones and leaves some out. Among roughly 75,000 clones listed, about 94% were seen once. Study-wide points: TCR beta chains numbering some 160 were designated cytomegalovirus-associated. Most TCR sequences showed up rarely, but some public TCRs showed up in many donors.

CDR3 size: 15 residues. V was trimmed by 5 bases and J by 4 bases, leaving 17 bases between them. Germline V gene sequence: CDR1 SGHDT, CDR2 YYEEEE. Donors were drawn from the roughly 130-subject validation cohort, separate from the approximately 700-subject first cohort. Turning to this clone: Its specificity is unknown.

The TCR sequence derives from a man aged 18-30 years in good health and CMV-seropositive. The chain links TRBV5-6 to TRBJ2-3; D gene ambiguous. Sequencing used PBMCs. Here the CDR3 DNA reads TGTGCCAGCAGTTCAGGCCTCGATCTCTCAGATACGCAGTATTTT. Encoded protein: CASSSGLDLSDTQYF. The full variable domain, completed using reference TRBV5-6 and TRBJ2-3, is DAGVTQSPTHLIKTRGQQVTLRCSPKSGHDTVSWYQQALGQGPQFIFQYYEEEERQRGNFPDRFSGHQFPNYSSELNVNALLLGDSALYLCASSSGLDLSDTQYFGPGTRLTVL.